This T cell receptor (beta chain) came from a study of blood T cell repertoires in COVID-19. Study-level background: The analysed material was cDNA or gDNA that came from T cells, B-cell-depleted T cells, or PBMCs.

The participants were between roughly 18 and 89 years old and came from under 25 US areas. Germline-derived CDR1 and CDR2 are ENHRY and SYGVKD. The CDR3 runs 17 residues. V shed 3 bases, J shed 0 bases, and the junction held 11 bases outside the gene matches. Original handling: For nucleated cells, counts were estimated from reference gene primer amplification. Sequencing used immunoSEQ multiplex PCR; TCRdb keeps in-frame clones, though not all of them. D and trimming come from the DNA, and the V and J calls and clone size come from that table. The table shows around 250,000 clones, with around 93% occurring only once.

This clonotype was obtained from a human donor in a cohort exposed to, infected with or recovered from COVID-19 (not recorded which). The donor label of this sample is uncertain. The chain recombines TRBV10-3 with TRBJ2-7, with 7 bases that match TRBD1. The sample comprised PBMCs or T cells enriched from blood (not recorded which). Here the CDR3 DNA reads TGTGCCATCAGTGACTACCTTTGGGACAGTAACTCCTACGAGCAGTACTTC. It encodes CAISDYLWDSNSYEQYF.